This T cell receptor beta chain was sequenced during a study of blood T cell repertoires in COVID-19. In the study overall: Acute and convalescent COVID-19 specimens originated in the United States, Italy and Spain. Nucleic acid was either cDNA or gDNA, and it came from T cells, B-cell-depleted T cells, or PBMCs.

The junction had 12 bases not matched to a gene; V was cut back by 3 bases and J by 9 bases. The germline gives CDR1 PRHDT, CDR2 FYEKMQ (reference sequence). The CDR3 runs 16 residues. In the authors' workflow: Estimation of nucleated cell counts relied on the amplification of reference gene primers. Generated by immunoSEQ multiplex PCR, the TCRdb table keeps only in-frame clones and is missing some. The V and J calls and clone size come from that table; D and trimming were worked out from the DNA. The sample has around 130,000 clones; approximately 85% are singletons. This sequence originates from a man aged 45-65 years with acute or convalescent COVID-19. The sample comprised peripheral blood. J is TRBJ2-2 and V is TRBV13; 8 nucleotides line up with TRBD1. The CDR3 region is CASSFSDRVVTRELFF. CDR3 nucleotide sequence: TGTGCCAGCAGCTTCTCGGACAGGGTCGTAACCCGGGAGCTGTTTTTT.